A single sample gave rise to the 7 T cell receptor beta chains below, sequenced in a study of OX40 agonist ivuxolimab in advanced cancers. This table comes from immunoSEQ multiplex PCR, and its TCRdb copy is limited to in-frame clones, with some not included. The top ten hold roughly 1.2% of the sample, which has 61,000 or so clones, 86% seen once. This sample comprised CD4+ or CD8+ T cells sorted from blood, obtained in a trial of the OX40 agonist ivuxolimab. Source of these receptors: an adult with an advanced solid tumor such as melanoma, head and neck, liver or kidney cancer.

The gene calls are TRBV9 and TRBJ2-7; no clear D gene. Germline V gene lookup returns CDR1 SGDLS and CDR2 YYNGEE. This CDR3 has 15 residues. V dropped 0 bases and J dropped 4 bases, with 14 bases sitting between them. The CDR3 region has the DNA TGTGCCAGCAGCGTAGTAGCCCTCCCGGGTTACGAGCAGTACTTC. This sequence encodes CASSVVALPGYEQYF. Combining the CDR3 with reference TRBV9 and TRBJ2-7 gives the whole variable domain DSGVTQTPKHLITATGQRVTLRCSPRSGDLSVYWYQQSLDQGLQFLIQYYNGEERAKGNILERFSAQQFPDLHSELNLSSLELGDSALYFCASSVVALPGYEQYFGPGTRLTVT.

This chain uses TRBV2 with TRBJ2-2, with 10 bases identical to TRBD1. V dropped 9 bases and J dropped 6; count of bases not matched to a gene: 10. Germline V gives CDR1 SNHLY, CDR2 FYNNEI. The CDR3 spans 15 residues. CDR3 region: CASRGQGLSPGELFF. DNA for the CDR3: TGTGCCAGTAGGGGACAGGGGCTTTCCCCCGGGGAGCTGTTTTTT. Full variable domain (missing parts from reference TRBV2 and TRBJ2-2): EPEVTQTPSHQVTQMGQEVILRCVPISNHLYFYWYRQILGQKVEFLVSFYNNEISEKSEIFDDQFSVERPDGSNFTLKIRSTKLEDSAMYFCASRGQGLSPGELFFGEGSRLTVL.

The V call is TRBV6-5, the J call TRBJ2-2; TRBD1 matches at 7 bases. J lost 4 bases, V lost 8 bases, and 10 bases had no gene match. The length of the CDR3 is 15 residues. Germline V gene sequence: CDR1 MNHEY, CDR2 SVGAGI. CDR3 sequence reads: CASRAKDRTTGELFF. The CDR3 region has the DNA TGTGCCAGCCGTGCAAAGGACAGGACCACCGGGGAGCTGTTTTTT.

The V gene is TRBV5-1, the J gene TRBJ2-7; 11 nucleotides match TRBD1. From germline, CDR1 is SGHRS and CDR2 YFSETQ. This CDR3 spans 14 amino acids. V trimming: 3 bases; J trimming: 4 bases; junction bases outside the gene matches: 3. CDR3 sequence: CASSSGQGAYEQYF. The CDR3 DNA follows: TGCGCCAGCAGCTCCGGACAGGGGGCATACGAGCAGTACTTC.

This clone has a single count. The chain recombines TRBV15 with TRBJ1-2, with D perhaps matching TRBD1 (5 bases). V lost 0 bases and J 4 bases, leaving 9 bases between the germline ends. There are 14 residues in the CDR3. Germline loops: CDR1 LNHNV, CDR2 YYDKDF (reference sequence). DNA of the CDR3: TGTGCCACCAGCAGAGATCAGGGCCTCTATGGCTACACCTTC. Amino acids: CATSRDQGLYGYTF.

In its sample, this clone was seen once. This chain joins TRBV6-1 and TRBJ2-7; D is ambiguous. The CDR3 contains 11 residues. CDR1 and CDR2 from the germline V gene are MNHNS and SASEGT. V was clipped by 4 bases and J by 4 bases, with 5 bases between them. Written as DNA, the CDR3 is TGTGCCAGCAGTGGGGCTTACGAGCAGTACTTC. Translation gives CASSGAYEQYF.

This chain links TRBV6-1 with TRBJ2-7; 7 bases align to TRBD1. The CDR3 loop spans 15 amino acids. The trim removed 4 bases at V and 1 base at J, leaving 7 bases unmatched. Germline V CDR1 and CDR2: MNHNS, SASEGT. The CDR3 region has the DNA TGTGCCAGCAGTGTATACCGGGACAGATCCTACGAGCAGTACTTC. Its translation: CASSVYRDRSYEQYF.